These 20 T cell receptor beta chains came from one sample sequenced in a study of CD8+CD57+ T cells in acquired aplastic anemia. Individuals selected for sequencing had exhibited CD8+CD57+ cell expansion on flow cytometry. Investigators profiled TCR beta VDJ and CDR3 from genomic DNA template. TCRdb reprocessed the reads via MiXCR and lists one record per CDR3 protein. The profile covers 100,000 to 150,000 distinct CDR3 sequences, with about 40% appearing a single time and around 2.5% taken by the ten largest. Sequencing used sorted CD4+, CD8+, or CD8+CD57+ T cells (not recorded which) from PBMCs. These TCRs come from a human donor with aplastic anemia.

The CDR3 DNA follows: TGCAGCGTTGCGAACACTGAAGCTTTCTTT. This encodes CSVANTEAFF. The J gene is TRBJ1-1, the V gene TRBV29-1, with D hard to call. The CDR3 extends over 10 amino acids. CDR1 SQVTM and CDR2 ANQGSEA come from the germline V gene. V was trimmed by 4 bases and J by 1 base, leaving 1 base between them.

This clonotype was recorded a few times. The chain uses TRBV27 and TRBJ1-6; 7 bases line up with TRBD1. The CDR3 contains 16 residues. V shed 3 bases and J 2 bases; nucleotides not matched to a gene: 4. Germline CDR1 reads MNHEY; CDR2 reads SMNVEV (reference sequence). The chain's CDR3 is CASSFTGATYNSPLHF. The CDR3 nucleotides read TGTGCCAGCAGTTTTACAGGGGCCACCTATAATTCACCCCTCCACTTT.

This clonotype was seen a few times. This rearrangement joins TRBV6-5 to TRBJ1-4; TRBD1 is a possible D gene (5 bases). The V gene's germline CDR1 is MNHEY and CDR2 SVGAGI. Deletions cut 3 bases from V and 11 bases from J, with 13 bases between. This CDR3 is 13 amino acids long. In DNA, the CDR3 is TGTGCCAGCAGTTATAGGGGACCTAGCAAACTGTTTTTT. This encodes CASSYRGPSKLFF.

The table lists this clonotype with many counts. This chain connects TRBV7-9 to TRBJ2-5; D gene ambiguous. CDR1 and CDR2 from the germline V gene are SEHNR and FQNEAQ (reference sequence). Trimming removed 1 base from V and 5 bases from J, with 11 bases in between. This CDR3 spans 14 amino acids. The CDR3: CASSLGWAGETQYF. For the CDR3, the DNA is TGTGCCAGCAGCTTAGGGTGGGCCGGGGAGACCCAGTACTTC.

This clonotype has at least ten counts. This chain connects TRBV7-9 to TRBJ1-3, with D maybe TRBD1 (6 bases). Germline V CDR1 and CDR2: SEHNR, FQNEAQ (reference sequence). The length of the CDR3 is 16 residues. The V end was cut by 5 bases, the J end by 0 bases, with 14 bases between. The CDR3 protein is CASSEWDKLSGNTIYF. CDR3 DNA: TGTGCCAGCAGCGAATGGGACAAACTCTCTGGAAACACCATATATTTT.

This clonotype was seen at least ten times. The chain links TRBV20-1 to TRBJ2-3; perhaps D is TRBD1 or TRBD2 (6 bases each). CDR3 size: 15 residues. CDR1 DFQATT and CDR2 SNEGSKA come from the germline V gene (reference sequence). V lost 5 bases and J lost 2, with 17 bases in between. The CDR3 DNA reads TGCAGTGCTGCCGAAAGGGGGGCGGTCACAGATACGCAGTATTTT. Its protein product is CSAAERGAVTDTQYF.

This chain connects TRBV7-2 to TRBJ2-5; D not certain. This CDR3 has 12 amino acids. Germline assignment: CDR1 SGHTA and CDR2 FQGNSA. V was pared by 5 bases and J by 4 bases, with 8 bases between. The CDR3 loop is CASSQDVETQYF. CDR3 sequence (DNA): TGTGCCAGCAGCCAAGACGTAGAGACCCAGTACTTC.

The V call is TRBV12-3 or TRBV12-4, the J call TRBJ1-3; a weak D match, TRBD1 (5 bases). V was shortened by 5 bases and J by 6 bases, with 14 bases between the two germline ends. There are 14 residues in the CDR3. CDR3 coding DNA: TGTGCCAGCAGTCGGGGGGTTGGAGAAAACACCATATATTTT. Protein product: CASSRGVGENTIYF.

This clonotype was recorded at least ten times. This chain uses TRBV4-3 with TRBJ2-7, with TRBD1 matching 7 bases. V was pared by 0 bases and J by 6 bases, with 5 bases of the junction left unmatched. CDR3 length equals 14 residues. Germline CDR1 reads LGHNA; CDR2 reads YSLEER. CDR3 sequence (DNA): TGCGCCAGCAGCCAAGAACAGAACAGGGGCGAGCAGTACTTC. Translation gives CASSQEQNRGEQYF.

This rearrangement joins TRBV29-1 to TRBJ2-1, with 7 bases lining up with TRBD1. The CDR3 runs 12 residues. Germline CDR1 SQVTM, CDR2 ANQGSEA. V dropped 8 bases and J dropped 5; count of bases not matched to a gene: 6. The CDR3 bases are TGCAGCACCGGACAGGCGGACAATGAGCAGTTCTTC. Its protein product is CSTGQADNEQFF.

This clonotype was found a few times. The chain links TRBV10-1 to TRBJ2-7; D may be TRBD1 (6 bases). The V end was cut by 4 bases, the J end by 3 bases, with 13 bases between. CDR1 is WNHNN and CDR2 is SYGVQD in the germline V gene (reference sequence). The CDR3 is 14 amino acids. CDR3 nucleotides: TGCGCCAGCAGTGCGGCCGACAGGCTCTACGAGCAGTACGTC. Translation: CASSAADRLYEQYV.

This chain joins TRBV7-3 and TRBJ2-7; TRBD2 agrees at 8 bases. Germline CDR1 and CDR2: SGHTA and FQGTGA. The V and J ends lost 5 bases and 2 bases, in that order; junction bases with no gene match: 11. CDR3 length: 16 amino acids. The CDR3 DNA follows: TGTGCCAGCAGCCTCCTGAGGGTAGCGGGGACCTACGAGCAGTACTTC. This translates into CASSLLRVAGTYEQYF.

In regard to this clonotype: Lacking the conserved final phenylalanine or tryptophan, this CDR3 likely reflects a read error. V usage is TRBV19 and J usage is TRBJ1-5, with D possibly TRBD1 on 5 matching bases. The CDR3 covers 15 residues. In germline, CDR1 is LNHDA, CDR2 SQIVND (reference sequence). The CDR3 DNA sequence: TGTGCCAGTAGTGGGGGGGGAGGGTTCAATCGGCCCCAGCATTCT. Amino acid sequence: CASSGGGGFNRPQHS.

This clonotype was seen ten or more times. The genes are TRBV10-3 and TRBJ1-5; TRBD1 matches at 8 bases. CDR3 length: 17 residues. V shed 4 bases, J shed 0 bases, and the junction held 8 bases outside the gene matches. The germline gives CDR1 ENHRY, CDR2 SYGVKD. The CDR3 here is CAISVGTGANSNQPQHF. The CDR3, as DNA: TGTGCCATCAGTGTAGGGACAGGAGCTAATAGCAATCAGCCCCAGCATTTT.

The genes are TRBV4-1 and TRBJ2-3; tentatively, D is TRBD1 or TRBD2 (6 bases each). V dropped 4 bases and J dropped 4 bases, with 15 bases sitting between them. CDR3 length equals 15 residues. The germline V gene encodes CDR1 MGHRA and CDR2 YSYEKL. The CDR3 DNA follows: TGCGCCAGCAGCCGTCCAGCAGGGGAGGCAGATACGCAGTATTTT. It yields the protein CASSRPAGEADTQYF.

The chain joins TRBV2 to TRBJ1-1; possible D gene TRBD1, 6 bases. This CDR3 has 14 amino acids. The germline V gene encodes CDR1 SNHLY and CDR2 FYNNEI. Trimming cost V 9 bases and J 1 base, with 15 bases left between them. The CDR3 nucleotides are TGTGCCAGACACTTCGACAGGAGGAACACTGAAGCTTTCTTT. It translates to CARHFDRRNTEAFF.

This clonotype was observed many times. The chain is built from TRBV20-1 and TRBJ1-2, with 7 bases matching TRBD1. Germline V gene sequence: CDR1 DFQATT, CDR2 SNEGSKA (reference sequence). The V and J ends lost 6 bases and 1 base, in that order; junction bases with no gene match: 5. The CDR3 is 13 amino acids. CDR3 in amino acids: CSATDRSNYGYTF. In DNA form, the CDR3 reads TGCAGTGCCACGGACAGGAGTAACTATGGCTACACCTTC.

The table lists this clonotype with a few counts. The chain carries TRBV29-1 and TRBJ2-3; D is undetermined. This CDR3 comprises 13 residues. V gave up 1 base and J gave up 1 base, with 6 bases separating them. The germline CDR1 and CDR2 sequences are SQVTM and ANQGSEA. CDR3 sequence: CSVEGGRTDTQYF. The CDR3 DNA is TGCAGCGTTGAAGGGGGTCGCACAGATACGCAGTATTTT.

In this sample, this clonotype turned up many times. J is TRBJ2-7 and V is TRBV6-1; D might be TRBD2 (6 bases). Germline assignment: CDR1 MNHNS and CDR2 SASEGT. The V end was cut by 4 bases, the J end by 4 bases, with 11 bases between. This CDR3 contains 13 residues. This CDR3 reads CASSVGLTYEQYV. The CDR3 DNA is TGTGCCAGCAGTGTGGGACTGACGTACGAGCAGTACGTC.

The CDR3 reads CASSPQGLGYGYTF. DNA of the CDR3: TGTGCCAGTAGTCCCCAGGGGTTAGGGTATGGCTACACCTTC. The chain has TRBV19 and TRBJ1-2; tentative D call: TRBD1 (6 bases). V was trimmed by 5 bases and J by 5 bases, leaving 15 bases between them. Germline V gene lookup returns CDR1 LNHDA and CDR2 SQIVND (reference sequence). There are 14 residues in the CDR3.